The next 18 T cell receptor beta chains were all read from a single sample in a study of T cell responses to AZD1222 COVID-19 vaccine. Here immunoSEQ multiplex PCR was the method, and the copy in TCRdb shows in-frame clones only, minus some. The sample lists over 150,000 clones, 90% occurring once. The sequences come from peripheral blood, collected on day 0 of AZD1222 vaccination. These receptors were taken from an adult in good health.

This clone was seen once. V and J are TRBV18 and TRBJ2-1, with TRBD2 matching 11 bases. The V and J ends lost 1 base and 2 bases, in that order; junction bases with no gene match: 4. Germline V lookup: CDR1 KGHSH, CDR2 LQKENI. The length of the CDR3 is 17 residues. In DNA form, the CDR3 reads TGTGCCAGCTCACCACAAACTAGCGGGGGTCCCTACAATGAGCAGTTCTTC. Translated, it gives CASSPQTSGGPYNEQFF.

The rearrangement links TRBV7-8 to TRBJ1-2, with 8 bases lining up with TRBD1. V lost 5 bases and J lost 5; bases outside the gene matches: 10. In germline, CDR1 is SGHVS, CDR2 FQNEAQ. CDR3 size: 15 residues. The CDR3 bases are TGTGCCAGCAGCCAAAACAGGGGGTGGACTTATGGCTACACCTTC. Residues: CASSQNRGWTYGYTF.

The CDR3 region has the DNA TGTGCCAGTAGTAGTACAGGGAACACTGAAGCTTTCTTT. Protein sequence: CASSSTGNTEAFF. The gene calls are TRBV19 and TRBJ1-1, with D perhaps matching TRBD1 (5 bases). Germline lookup yields CDR1 LNHDA and CDR2 SQIVND (reference sequence). Trimming cost V 4 bases and J 1 base, with 7 bases left between them. This CDR3 has 13 amino acids.

This clone was found once. This chain uses TRBV18 with TRBJ1-1; D unclear. The CDR3 consists of 13 residues. V lost 2 bases, J lost 11 bases, and 15 bases lay in between. Germline CDR1 is KGHSH and CDR2 is LQKENI. The CDR3 nucleotides are TGTGCCAGCTCACCAGTCAGTTCGGATCTCGCTTTCTTT. As protein: CASSPVSSDLAFF.

The V call is TRBV7-3, the J call TRBJ1-1, with D perhaps TRBD1 (6 bases). The CDR3 is made up of 14 amino acids. Germline assignment: CDR1 SGHTA and CDR2 FQGTGA. Trimming stripped 5 bases from V and 4 bases from J, with 14 bases between. The CDR3 DNA reads as TGTGCCAGCAGCAGTACAGGGTTGGGCACTGAAGCTTTCTTT. The encoded protein is CASSSTGLGTEAFF.

The chain carries TRBV5-1 and TRBJ1-1, with D possibly matching TRBD1 (5 bases). V was clipped by 4 bases and J by 1 base, with 8 bases between them. Germline CDR1 is SGHRS and CDR2 is YFSETQ. This CDR3 is 13 amino acids long. The CDR3: CASSLGANTEAFF. CDR3 DNA: TGCGCCAGCAGCCTAGGGGCGAACACTGAAGCTTTCTTT.

The chain couples TRBV6-5 to TRBJ1-2; possible D gene TRBD1, 6 bases. CDR1 and CDR2 from the germline V gene are MNHEY and SVGAGI. Trimming cost V 2 bases and J 4 bases, with 14 bases left between them. There are 15 residues in the CDR3. The CDR3 nucleotides are TGTGCCAGCAGTTACAAGGGGGGAGGTTTCTATGGCTACACCTTC. It codes for CASSYKGGGFYGYTF.

This clone was seen only a few times. The chain employs TRBV18 and TRBJ2-7, with 9 positions matching TRBD1. V was clipped by 0 bases and J by 10 bases; unmatched bases: 1. The CDR3 loop spans 12 amino acids. Germline CDR1 reads KGHSH; CDR2 reads LQKENI. CDR3 region: CASSPPDRGQYF. CDR3 nucleotide sequence: TGTGCCAGCTCACCACCGGACAGGGGCCAGTACTTC.

This chain uses TRBV5-1 with TRBJ2-7, with D perhaps being TRBD1 or TRBD2 (5 bases each). Germline CDR1 and CDR2: SGHRS and YFSETQ. With 2 bases removed from V and 6 bases from J, the gap between germline ends came to 15 bases. The CDR3 sequence is 14 residues long. CDR3 nucleotide sequence: TGCGCCAGCAGCTTCGGGGCAGGCTCGGGCGAGCAGTACTTC. This encodes CASSFGAGSGEQYF.

As for this clone: The sample has other DNA sequences that encode this CDR3 too. In DNA, the CDR3 is TGTGCCAGCAGGGGGGGGAATCAGCCCCAGCATTTT. It encodes CASRGGNQPQHF. The chain employs TRBV28 and TRBJ1-5; D perhaps matches TRBD1 (5 bases). CDR3 size: 12 residues. V lost 6 bases and J lost 4, with 7 bases in between. Germline V gives CDR1 MDHEN, CDR2 SYDVKM.

This chain connects TRBV30 to TRBJ2-6; D uncertain. Germline V gives CDR1 GTSNPN, CDR2 SVGIG (reference sequence). Trimming shortened V by 0 bases and J by 2 bases, and 8 bases separated the two germline ends. The CDR3 loop spans 15 amino acids. This CDR3 is CAWSVGRAGANVLTF. DNA for the CDR3: TGTGCCTGGAGTGTGGGTAGGGCTGGGGCCAACGTCCTGACTTTC.

The gene calls are TRBV5-4 and TRBJ2-1; perhaps D is TRBD1 or TRBD2 (5 bases each). Looked up from germline, CDR1 is SGHNT and CDR2 is YYREEE (reference sequence). The CDR3 sequence is 15 residues long. Trimming cost V 2 bases and J 5 bases, with 14 bases left between them. In nucleotides, the CDR3 is TGTGCCAGCAGCTTACGGGGACGGAAACACAATGAGCAGTTCTTC. Amino acids: CASSLRGRKHNEQFF.

This chain joins TRBV2 and TRBJ2-3; tentatively, D is TRBD1 (5 bases). This CDR3 has 13 amino acids. V dropped 5 bases and J dropped 2 bases, with 8 bases sitting between them. Germline CDR1 SNHLY, CDR2 FYNNEI. DNA of the CDR3: TGTGCCAGCAGTAGACAGATCACAGATACGCAGTATTTT. It encodes CASSRQITDTQYF.

Concerning this clone itself: Other nucleotide sequences from this sample produce the same CDR3. This chain links TRBV4-3 with TRBJ1-1; unclear D gene. The germline V gene has CDR1 LGHNA and CDR2 YSLEER. The CDR3 extends over 13 amino acids. The germline V and J ends were trimmed by 5 bases and 0 bases, with 7 bases remaining between them. CDR3 nucleotide sequence: TGCGCCAGCAGCAGAGCAATGAACACTGAAGCTTTCTTT. Amino acid sequence: CASSRAMNTEAFF.

The rearrangement joins TRBV5-1 to TRBJ1-5, with D uncertain. The germline V and J ends were trimmed by 0 bases and 0 bases, with 4 bases remaining between them. The CDR3 has 14 amino acids. Germline V lookup: CDR1 SGHRS, CDR2 YFSETQ. Here the CDR3 reads CASSLVNSNQPQHF. CDR3 nucleotides: TGCGCCAGCAGCTTGGTTAATAGCAATCAGCCCCAGCATTTT.

On this clone: Relative to the germline gene, one junction end is altered; a read error may explain this. The rearrangement links TRBV20-1 to TRBJ1-5; D call uncertain. Germline V gene lookup returns CDR1 DFQATT and CDR2 SNEGSKA (reference sequence). The CDR3 consists of 11 residues. CDR3: CSAGEGQPQHF. CDR3 DNA: TGCAGTGCTGGAGAGGGACAGCCCCAGCATTTT.

The gene calls are TRBV5-1 and TRBJ1-1, with TRBD1 identical over 9 bases. The CDR3 sequence is 14 residues long. Germline-derived CDR1 and CDR2 are SGHRS and YFSETQ. The junction had 11 bases not matched to a gene; V was cut back by 7 bases and J by 7 bases. CDR3 DNA: TGCGCCAGCTGCCCTCAGGACAGGGGAGATGAAGCTTTCTTT. Its protein product is CASCPQDRGDEAFF.

About this clone: Other DNA sequences within the sample encode an identical CDR3. V usage is TRBV6-5 and J usage is TRBJ2-7; no definite D call. The V end lost 0 bases, the J end lost 2 bases, and 2 bases lay between the germline ends. The CDR3 totals 12 residues. Germline V CDR1 and CDR2: MNHEY, SVGAGI. This chain's CDR3 is CASSYSPYEQYF. For the CDR3, the DNA is TGTGCCAGCAGTTACTCTCCCTACGAGCAGTACTTC.